The 3 T cell receptor beta chains reported below all come from one sample, sequenced in a study of blood T cell repertoires in COVID-19. The table came from immunoSEQ multiplex PCR; TCRdb's copy has only in-frame clones and leaves some out. The sample lists around 200,000 clones, 65% to 80% occurring once. Specimen: peripheral blood. The receptors here all came from a man over 45 who had recovered from COVID-19.

The chain carries TRBV30 and TRBJ2-2; possibly TRBD2 for D (5 bases). Looked up from germline, CDR1 is GTSNPN and CDR2 is SVGIG (reference sequence). Trimming shortened V by 3 bases and J by 4 bases, and 12 bases separated the two germline ends. CDR3 length: 14 amino acids. CDR3: CAWRPLAATGELFF. The CDR3 DNA reads as TGTGCCTGGAGACCCCTAGCAGCCACCGGGGAGCTGTTTTTT.

V usage is TRBV19 and J usage is TRBJ2-1, with a tentative D call TRBD1 (6 bases). With 7 bases removed from V and 3 bases from J, the gap between germline ends came to 16 bases. Germline CDR1 LNHDA, CDR2 SQIVND (reference sequence). This CDR3 contains 15 residues. The CDR3 coding sequence is TGTGCCAGTAACCCGTCAGGGGCTGGCTACAATGAGCAGTTCTTC. It translates to CASNPSGAGYNEQFF.

The chain is built from TRBV3-1 (or the pseudogene TRBV3-2) and TRBJ1-1; D perhaps matches TRBD1 (5 bases). The CDR3 has 14 residues. V lost 5 bases and J lost 4, with 14 bases in between. The germline V gene has CDR1 LGHDT and CDR2 YNNKEL (reference sequence). The CDR3, as DNA: TGTGCCAGCAGCTCCCACGGGGGTGGCACTGAAGCTTTCTTT. It translates to CASSSHGGGTEAFF.